This TCR beta chain was profiled in a study of OX40 agonist ivuxolimab in advanced cancers. On the study more broadly: Two patients with cutaneous melanoma and one with hepatocellular carcinoma, three in total, showed partial responses.

The trim removed 0 bases at V and 3 bases at J, leaving 6 bases unmatched. CDR3 length equals 16 residues. Germline V lookup: CDR1 SGHDT, CDR2 YYEEEE. Patients were excluded for autoimmune disease history or systemic immunosuppression. TCRdb's table, derived via immunoSEQ multiplex PCR, lists solely in-frame clones and lacks some. Of 70,000 to 85,000 clones detected, 88% appear once; the ten largest clones hold around 0.97%. Study-level results: At 0.1 to 3.0 mg/kg and by week 6, CD4+ and CD8+ T cells in the blood had expanded clonally.

Remarks on this clone: Its matching antigen is unknown.

The material was CD4+ or CD8+ T cells sorted from blood, obtained in a trial of the OX40 agonist ivuxolimab. This sequence was found in an adult with an advanced solid tumor such as melanoma, head and neck, liver or kidney cancer. This chain connects TRBV5-6 to TRBJ2-3; 8 nucleotides line up with TRBD2. Written as DNA, the CDR3 is TGTGCCAGCAGCTTGGGAGCGGGGGCCGGGACAGATACGCAGTATTTT. It codes for CASSLGAGAGTDTQYF.